In its sample, the clone carrying this T cell receptor (beta chain) was seen once. Its antigen is not known. Germline assignment: CDR1 SNHLY and CDR2 FYNNEI. V was trimmed by 10 bases and J by 7 bases, leaving 16 bases between them. This CDR3 spans 13 amino acids. The entry originates in a study of T cell responses to AZD1222 COVID-19 vaccine. Study outcomes and limitations: Every sample of the repertoires postdated the peak T cell response. Among the donors, most were white British and more were female, and clonal diversity was possibly underestimated. An increase in Spike-specific TCR breadth and depth was observed after two AZD1222 doses.

Method: immunoSEQ multiplex PCR; TCRdb's copy keeps in-frame clones and lacks some. The sample records hundreds of thousands of clones, just over 90% being singletons. The clonotype originates from an adult in good health. The specimen comprised peripheral blood, sampled on day 0 of MenACWY control vaccination. The chain employs TRBV2 and TRBJ1-4, with D maybe TRBD1 (6 bases). CDR3 sequence (DNA): TGTGCCAACCGGGACACTTGGACTGAAAAACTGTTTTTT. Translating gives CANRDTWTEKLFF.